This TCR beta chain was sequenced in a study of technical replicates of blood from several donors. This CDR3 has 18 amino acids. Germline values: CDR1 MDHEN, CDR2 SYDVKM. Trimming shortened V by 3 bases and J by 0 bases, and 21 bases separated the two germline ends. This clone was seen only once. TCRdb's table, derived via immunoSEQ multiplex PCR, lists solely in-frame clones and lacks some. The sample lists about 70,000 clones; nearly 98% were seen once. Sequencing was done on a sample of T cells isolated from PBMCs. The receptor's source is a human donor in good health. The rearrangement uses TRBV28 and TRBJ2-7; maybe TRBD2 (6 bases). CDR3 DNA: TGTGCCAGCAGTTTCCCGATGAACTTGGGGGGATCCTCCTACGAGCAGTACTTC. Protein sequence: CASSFPMNLGGSSYEQYF.